A selection of T cell receptor beta chains follows, all from one sample in a study of Ad26.COV2.S vaccination and SARS-CoV-2 variants. The assay was immunoSEQ multiplex PCR, and TCRdb's table has in-frame clones only and misses some. The repertoire holds over 450,000 clones, with 80% to 90% as singletons. Sequenced material: peripheral blood, taken in a trial of Ad26.COV2.S vaccine versus placebo. These receptors all stem from a person between 18 and 59 years old who received the Ad26.COV2.S COVID-19 vaccine or a placebo. The CDR3 runs from the conserved cysteine through the conserved F or W. A D gene is named only where the DNA matches it firmly. A row's size may be missing; if present it is once, few, many or a size class.

J: TRBJ1-2; D: TRBD1; V: TRBV28; size: once; DNA: TGTGCCAGCAGGGGACAGGGGGTTTGGAACTATGGCTACACCTTC; CDR3: CASRGQGVWNYGYTF
J: TRBJ1-2; D: .; V: TRBV7-2; size: .; DNA: TGTGCCAGCAGCTTGATGCAACAAGGCTACACCTTC; CDR3: CASSLMQQGYTF
J: TRBJ2-1; D: .; V: TRBV2; size: .; DNA: TGTGCCAGCGGGGACGGTCTCGCCTACAATGAGCAGTTCTTC; CDR3: CASGDGLAYNEQFF
J: TRBJ1-4; D: TRBD1; V: TRBV5-1; size: .; DNA: TGCGCCAGCAGCCCTATCGGGACAGGGAGAGGGACTAATGAAAAACTGTTTTTT; CDR3: CASSPIGTGRGTNEKLFF
J: TRBJ2-4; D: TRBD2; V: TRBV4-2; size: .; DNA: TGTGCCAGCAGCCAGAGCGCGGGAGATACCAAAAACATTCAGTACTTC; CDR3: CASSQSAGDTKNIQYF
J: TRBJ1-6; D: TRBD1; V: TRBV10-1; size: once; DNA: TGCGCCAGTTCCGGAACAGGGGATTCACCCCTCCACTTT; CDR3: CASSGTGDSPLHF
J: TRBJ2-2; D: .; V: TRBV30; size: .; DNA: TGTGCCTGGCGGACGGGGGTCCGGACCGGGGAGCTGTTTTTT; CDR3: CAWRTGVRTGELFF
J: TRBJ2-1; D: .; V: TRBV4-2; size: .; DNA: TGTGCCAGCAGCCAAGCGAGCCGGGACCTGTCGGATGAGCAGTTCTTC; CDR3: CASSQASRDLSDEQFF
J: TRBJ2-1; D: .; V: TRBV7-8; size: once; DNA: TGTGCCAGCTCCCCCCACGGGAGAAATTCGCCTTATGAGCAGTTCTTC; CDR3: CASSPHGRNSPYEQFF
J: TRBJ2-5; D: TRBD1; V: TRBV7-2; size: once; DNA: TGTGCCAGCAGTCAGGACAGGGCCCACGAGACCCAGTACTTC; CDR3: CASSQDRAHETQYF
J: TRBJ2-7; D: TRBD1; V: TRBV28; size: .; DNA: TGTGCCAGCAGCAGACCGGGACAGGGGGAATACGAGCAGTACTTC; CDR3: CASSRPGQGEYEQYF
J: TRBJ2-7; D: .; V: TRBV28; size: once; DNA: TGTGCCAGCAGGCCTAGACAGGAAACCTACGAGCAGTACTTC; CDR3: CASRPRQETYEQYF
J: TRBJ1-1; D: .; V: TRBV2; size: few; DNA: TGTGCCAGCAGCGGGCCGCCACTCTTCTCAGCTTTCTTT; CDR3: CASSGPPLFSAFF
J: TRBJ1-6; D: .; V: TRBV19; size: .; DNA: TGTGCCAGTAAGGCTGAATTATCCAATTCACCCCTCCACTTT; CDR3: CASKAELSNSPLHF
J: TRBJ1-1; D: .; V: TRBV4-2; size: .; DNA: TGTGCCAGCAGCGGGGAAGAGGGGCTCAACACTGAAGCTTTCTTT; CDR3: CASSGEEGLNTEAFF
J: TRBJ2-5; D: TRBD2; V: TRBV7-6; size: .; DNA: TGTGCCAGCAGCTTAGCGCGGGGGGGCACTTCGGTGGGGCAAGAGACCCAGTACTTC; CDR3: CASSLARGGTSVGQETQYF
J: TRBJ1-5; D: .; V: TRBV5-3; size: .; DNA: TGTGCCAGAAGCTTGGTTCCCCACAATCCGGGACAACAAGATAGCAATCAGCCCCAGCATTTT; CDR3: CARSLVPHNPGQQDSNQPQHF
J: TRBJ2-1; D: .; V: TRBV5-5; size: .; DNA: TGTGCCAGCAGCTTGAGCGGCAGCTCCTACAATGAGCAGTTCTTC; CDR3: CASSLSGSSYNEQFF
J: TRBJ1-1; D: .; V: TRBV28; size: .; DNA: TGTGCCAGCAGAATGTCGAACACTGAAGCTTTCTTT; CDR3: CASRMSNTEAFF
J: TRBJ2-1; D: .; V: TRBV7-2; size: .; DNA: TGTGCCAGCAGCTTAGTCGGAGGCTATGAGCAGTTCTTC; CDR3: CASSLVGGYEQFF
J: TRBJ1-1; D: .; V: TRBV18; size: .; DNA: TGTGCCAGCTCATGGGGGGTAGAAGCTTTCTTT; CDR3: CASSWGVEAFF
J: TRBJ2-7; D: .; V: TRBV4-2; size: .; DNA: TGTGCCAGCAGCCAAGACGCGGGTCTTTTCGACTACGAGCAGTACTTC; CDR3: CASSQDAGLFDYEQYF
J: TRBJ2-2; D: .; V: TRBV18; size: .; DNA: TGTGCCAGCTCGGCGGAAGGAATAACCGGGGAGCTGTTTTTT; CDR3: CASSAEGITGELFF
J: TRBJ2-1; D: TRBD2; V: TRBV9; size: .; DNA: TGTGCCAGCAGCGTAGTCGCGCGGGAGTCCAATGAGCAGTTCTTC; CDR3: CASSVVARESNEQFF
J: TRBJ1-6; D: TRBD1; V: TRBV7-9; size: .; DNA: TGTGCCAGCAGCTCGGGACAGATAAATTCACCCCTCCACTTT; CDR3: CASSSGQINSPLHF
J: TRBJ2-7; D: .; V: TRBV5-1; size: .; DNA: TGCGCCAGCAGCTTGGAAGGGGGGGCTCTCTTATACGAGCAGTACTTC; CDR3: CASSLEGGALLYEQYF
J: TRBJ2-7; D: .; V: TRBV5-5; size: .; DNA: TGTGCCAGCAGCTCCCATCTAAAAAACACCTACGAGCAGTACTTC; CDR3: CASSSHLKNTYEQYF
J: TRBJ2-5; D: TRBD2; V: TRBV5-1; size: .; DNA: TGCGCCAGCAGCTTGGGAAGCGGGGGGGTGAAAGAGACCCAGTACTTC; CDR3: CASSLGSGGVKETQYF
J: TRBJ2-3; D: TRBD2; V: TRBV7-9; size: .; DNA: TGTGCCAGCAGTCGAGCGGGAGGGCCCCGACCTCGCACAGATACGCAGTATTTT; CDR3: CASSRAGGPRPRTDTQYF
J: TRBJ1-2; D: TRBD1; V: TRBV9; size: .; DNA: TGTGCCAGCAGCGTAGCTCAGGGGGCGTCCAACGGCTACACCTTC; CDR3: CASSVAQGASNGYTF
J: TRBJ1-3; D: .; V: TRBV6-1; size: few; DNA: TGTGCCAGCAGTGAAGCATGGTTAAACACCATATATTTT; CDR3: CASSEAWLNTIYF
J: TRBJ2-3; D: .; V: TRBV4-3; size: .; DNA: TGCGCCAGCAGCCAAGGCAGGACTAGCACAGATACGCAGTATTTT; CDR3: CASSQGRTSTDTQYF